This TCR beta chain was observed in a study of blood T cell repertoires in COVID-19. Study-wide context: Both acute and convalescent COVID-19 samples were obtained from the United States, Italy and Spain. Nucleic acid was either cDNA or gDNA, and it came from T cells, B-cell-depleted T cells, or PBMCs.

V lost 7 bases and J lost 2, with 11 bases in between. The CDR3 runs to 13 residues. The germline gives CDR1 SNHLY, CDR2 FYNNEI. The authors' processing: Amplification with reference gene primers provided the estimates of nucleated cell counts. Some clones are missing from TCRdb's copy, which holds only in-frame ones; the method was immunoSEQ multiplex PCR. V and J calls and clone size follow that table, whereas D and trimming were derived from the DNA. The data contain a few hundred thousand clones, around 87% of them singletons. The sequence came from a young man with active or convalescent COVID-19. This chain connects TRBV2 to TRBJ1-2; D remains unclear. Input material: peripheral blood. Written as DNA, the CDR3 is TGTGCCAGCACCCAGTCAGGAAACTATGGCTACACCTTC. Its protein product is CASTQSGNYGYTF. The variable domain in full, with the rest retrieved from reference TRBV2 and TRBJ1-2, is EPEVTQTPSHQVTQMGQEVILRCVPISNHLYFYWYRQILGQKVEFLVSFYNNEISEKSEIFDDQFSVERPDGSNFTLKIRSTKLEDSAMYFCASTQSGNYGYTFGSGTRLTVV.